The clone carrying this T cell receptor beta chain was observed a handful of times. The target antigen is unknown. These data belong to a study of cytomegalovirus exposure and HLA in healthy donors. Notes on the study in general: Some V segments could not be told apart, so they were left out, TRBV6-2 and TRBV6-3 among them. In an earlier analysis, in around 590 donors, most V segments appeared productive either ~90% or ~30% of the time. Among TCR beta chains of equal frequency, HLA-associated ones were more clonally expanded in a later analysis.

The PCR ran on 60 Vbeta and 13 Jbeta primers. The data were produced by immunoSEQ multiplex PCR, yet TCRdb's version contains in-frame clones alone and is incomplete. The repertoire includes some 150,000 clones, around four fifths of them detected once, and just over 8% sits in the top ten. V lost 0 bases and J 12 bases, leaving 14 bases between the germline ends. Germline CDR1 is MNHNY and CDR2 is SVGAGI (reference sequence). The CDR3 loop spans 14 amino acids. This TCR was sampled from a woman aged 50 to 60 in good health and CMV-seropositive. Sequencing was carried out using PBMCs. The genes are TRBV6-6 and TRBJ1-4, with D perhaps matching TRBD1 (5 bases). The CDR3, as DNA: TGTGCCAGCAGTTACTCTTTGGGACTCGGGGAACTGTTTTTT. This gives the protein CASSYSLGLGELFF.